The source of this T cell receptor beta chain is a study of cytomegalovirus exposure and HLA in healthy donors. About the research overall: Drawn from HLA-typed donors, roughly 87 million unique TCRs were held in an early data release. General study points: In an earlier analysis, most TCR beta V segments were productive about 90% or about 30% of the time. A likely sequencing artifact accounted for one observed cluster of highly shared sequence variants.

Comment on this clone: The antigen is undetermined.

Germline-derived CDR1 and CDR2 are MNHEY and SMNVEV (reference sequence). The CDR3 runs to 17 residues. V was pared by 4 bases and J by 6 bases, with 14 bases of the junction left unmatched. PCR used 60 Vbeta primers and 13 Jbeta primers. Study processing details: Later analysis identified some 88 million unique TCR beta chains, approximately 11 million shared. TCRdb's copy holds only in-frame clones and misses some; the assay was immunoSEQ multiplex PCR. V and J calls and clone size come straight from that table; D and trimming were deduced from the DNA. The table includes 110,000 to 150,000 clones, about four fifths detected once.

This TCR was recovered from a man aged 25-45 years in good health and CMV-seronegative. Sequenced input: PBMCs. This chain joins TRBV27 and TRBJ2-7; 11 nucleotides match TRBD1. CDR3 sequence: CASSSSGTGGRAGEQYF. The CDR3 DNA reads as TGTGCCAGCAGTTCTTCCGGGACAGGGGGTCGGGCGGGCGAGCAGTACTTC.